This is a list of T cell receptor beta chains from one sample in a study of CXCR3-negative and CXCR3-positive naive CD8 T cells. TCRdb re-called the 5' RACE reads and shows each CDR3 protein once, DNA omitted. The table for this sample gives fewer than 90,000 distinct CDR3 sequences. Sequencing was carried out using naive CXCR3- CD8+ T cells from blood. The receptor source for this set is a human donor in good health. Some clones in this sample may be carry-over from other donors' samples. The CDR3 runs from the conserved cysteine through the conserved F or W. Fields, in order: V gene, J gene, clone size, CDR3 protein. Part of the rows lack a size; the others show once, few, many or a class for expanded clones.

TRBV12-3/TRBV12-4,TRBJ2-1,NA,CASGVAAYNEQFF
TRBV7-3,TRBJ2-3,NA,CASSLRTVRAGTRVDTQYF
TRBV30,TRBJ2-1,NA,CAWTWGGGLDEQFF
TRBV5-1,TRBJ2-5,NA,CASSAEGLAGETQYF
TRBV4-1,TRBJ1-1,NA,CASSQRQNTEAFF
TRBV21-1,TRBJ1-2,NA,CASSPRGPYGYTF
TRBV5-1,TRBJ2-7,NA,CASSSENRASYEQYF
TRBV27,TRBJ2-7,NA,CASLDVSSYEQYF
TRBV5-5,TRBJ1-1,NA,CASSWGQGATEAFF
TRBV29-1,TRBJ2-6,NA,CSVDTTASGANVLTF
TRBV29-1,TRBJ2-3,medium-sized,CSVEPLRLGDTQYF
TRBV12-3/TRBV12-4,TRBJ2-1,NA,CASSPGTSGRNSYNEQFF
TRBV29-1,TRBJ2-6,NA,CSVEDRASGANVLTF
TRBV13,TRBJ2-1,NA,CASSSLAGGHYNEQFF